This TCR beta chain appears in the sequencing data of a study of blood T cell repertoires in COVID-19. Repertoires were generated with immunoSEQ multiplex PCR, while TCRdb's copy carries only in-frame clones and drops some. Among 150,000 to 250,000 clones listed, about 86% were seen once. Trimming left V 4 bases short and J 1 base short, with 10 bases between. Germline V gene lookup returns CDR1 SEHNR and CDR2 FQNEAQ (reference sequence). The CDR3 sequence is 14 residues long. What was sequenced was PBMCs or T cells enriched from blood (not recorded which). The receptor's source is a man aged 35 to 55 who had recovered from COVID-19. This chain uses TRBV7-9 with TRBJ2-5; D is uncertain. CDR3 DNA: TGTGCCAGCAGCTACCCCCAGGTCCAAGAGACCCAGTACTTC. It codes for CASSYPQVQETQYF.